These 8 T cell receptor beta chains originate from one sample sequenced in a study of shared clonotypes between healthy human individuals. Assay: immunoSEQ multiplex PCR; the TCRdb copy retains only in-frame clones and omits some. The table shows some 1.4 million clones, with approximately 96% occurring only once. Sequenced sample: naive CD4+ T cells sorted from blood. The subset here: CD45RA+ positively selected. The receptors were sampled from a man aged 25-40 years in good health.

The genes are TRBV9 and TRBJ2-3; TRBD2 matches at 14 bases. Per germline, CDR1 SGDLS and CDR2 YYNGEE. The CDR3 loop spans 16 amino acids. J was trimmed by 5 bases and V by 4 bases; bases with no gene match: 6. The CDR3: CASSSRLAGGGDTQYF. The CDR3 bases are TGTGCCAGCAGCTCCAGACTAGCGGGAGGGGGAGATACGCAGTATTTT.

The chain joins TRBV28 to TRBJ1-4; possibly TRBD1 for D (5 bases). This CDR3 comprises 15 residues. Per germline, CDR1 MDHEN and CDR2 SYDVKM. V was shortened by 6 bases and J by 4 bases, with 15 bases between the two germline ends. This chain's CDR3 is CASRPGTTGNEKLFF. CDR3 coding DNA: TGTGCCAGCAGGCCAGGGACGACGGGTAATGAAAAACTGTTTTTT.

This chain uses TRBV5-1 with TRBJ2-7, with D tentatively TRBD1 or TRBD2 (5 bases each). Germline V gene lookup returns CDR1 SGHRS and CDR2 YFSETQ. The CDR3 covers 16 residues. Trimming cost V 0 bases and J 5 bases, with 18 bases left between them. CDR3 region: CASSLVSGPPGNEQYF. The CDR3 coding sequence is TGCGCCAGCAGCTTGGTGTCAGGGCCTCCGGGGAACGAGCAGTACTTC.

The CDR3: CASSLQSGRTDTQYF. The DNA for the CDR3 is TGTGCCAGCAGTTTACAAAGCGGGAGGACAGATACGCAGTATTTT. V is TRBV27 and J is TRBJ2-3; 9 bases are shared with TRBD2. V trimming: 2 bases; J trimming: 3 bases; junction bases outside the gene matches: 3. CDR1 is MNHEY and CDR2 is SMNVEV in the germline V gene (reference sequence). This CDR3 has 15 residues.

This chain uses TRBV19 with TRBJ2-2, with 9 bases lining up with TRBD1. The CDR3 spans 15 residues. Germline CDR1 is LNHDA and CDR2 is SQIVND (reference sequence). The V segment lost 4 bases and the J segment 4 bases; nucleotides outside the gene matches: 4. The CDR3 bases are TGTGCCAGTAGTACCCGGGACAGGGCCACCGGGGAGCTGTTTTTT. Protein sequence: CASSTRDRATGELFF. Full variable domain (missing parts from reference TRBV19 and TRBJ2-2): DGGITQSPKYLFRKEGQNVTLSCEQNLNHDAMYWYRQDPGQGLRLIYYSQIVNDFQKGDIAEGYSVSREKKESFPLTVTSAQKNPTAFYLCASSTRDRATGELFFGEGSRLTVL.

This clone has a handful of counts. The same CDR3 is also encoded by other DNA sequences in this sample. The V gene is TRBV9, the J gene TRBJ2-6; D is ambiguous. CDR3 length equals 13 residues. Germline V CDR1 and CDR2: SGDLS, YYNGEE. V lost 1 base and J lost 1, with 0 bases in between. The CDR3 protein is CASSVSGANVLTF. CDR3 nucleotide sequence: TGTGCCAGCAGCGTATCTGGGGCCAACGTCCTGACTTTC.

This rearrangement joins TRBV5-1 to TRBJ2-1; maybe TRBD2 (6 bases). V shed 2 bases and J shed 4 bases, with 13 bases lying between them. The CDR3 consists of 15 residues. Germline V lookup: CDR1 SGHRS, CDR2 YFSETQ. The CDR3 DNA is TGCGCCAGCAGCTTCTCGTCAGGAGGGTACAATGAGCAGTTCTTC. Its protein product is CASSFSSGGYNEQFF. Looking up the rest from reference TRBV5-1 and TRBJ2-1 gives the full variable domain: KAGVTQTPRYLIKTRGQQVTLSCSPISGHRSVSWYQQTPGQGLQFLFEYFSETQRNKGNFPGRFSGRQFSNSRSEMNVSTLELGDSALYLCASSFSSGGYNEQFFGPGTRLTVL.

This chain links TRBV7-6 with TRBJ2-1; the match to TRBD2 covers 11 bases. The CDR3 runs 18 residues. Germline values: CDR1 SGHVS, CDR2 FNYEAQ. V shed 1 base, J shed 5 bases, and the junction held 10 bases outside the gene matches. Written as DNA, the CDR3 is TGTGCCAGCAGCTTAGTGGGATTGACTAGCGGGATAAACAATGAGCAGTTCTTC. This codes for CASSLVGLTSGINNEQFF.